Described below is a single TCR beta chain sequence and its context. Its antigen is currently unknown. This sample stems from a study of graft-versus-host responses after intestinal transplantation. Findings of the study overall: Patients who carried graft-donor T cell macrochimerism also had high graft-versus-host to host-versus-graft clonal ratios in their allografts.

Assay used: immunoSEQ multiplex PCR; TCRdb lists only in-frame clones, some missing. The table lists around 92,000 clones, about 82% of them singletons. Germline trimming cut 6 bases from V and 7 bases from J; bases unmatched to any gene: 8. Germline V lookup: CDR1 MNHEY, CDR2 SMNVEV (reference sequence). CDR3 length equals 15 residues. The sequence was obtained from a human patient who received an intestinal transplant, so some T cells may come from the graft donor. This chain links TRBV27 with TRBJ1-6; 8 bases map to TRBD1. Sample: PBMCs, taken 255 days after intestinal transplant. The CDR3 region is CASSWTGIPNSPLHF. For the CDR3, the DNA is TGTGCCAGCAGCTGGACAGGGATCCCGAATTCACCCCTCCACTTT.